The clone carrying this T cell receptor beta chain was seen ten or more times. Its antigen is unidentified. The sample originates from a study of read filtering for tumor transcriptome and immune sequencing. Whole-study results and caveats: Single-read clonotypes: roughly 81% of IR-seq clonotypes (about 4% of reads), about 70% of RNA-seq clonotypes (roughly 43% of reads).

The CDR3 is 12 residues long. Germline CDR1 SQVTM, CDR2 ANQGSEA. The V segment lost 8 bases and the J segment 6 bases; nucleotides outside the gene matches: 7. This library used about 360 ng RNA and molecular barcoded adaptors spanning alpha/delta and beta/gamma chains. A single record per CDR3 protein comes from TCRdb applying MiXCR to the reads. The sample has 50,000 or so distinct CDR3 sequences; about 12% are singletons. The genes are TRBV29-1 and TRBJ2-5; TRBD1 agrees at 9 bases. Specimen: a population of CD138-negative cells sorted from bone marrow. This TCR came from a donor over 35 with multiple myeloma. CDR3 protein: CSLCDRGKTQYF. CDR3 coding DNA: TGCAGCCTGTGCGACAGGGGGAAGACCCAGTACTTC.